This T cell receptor beta chain appears in the sequencing data of a study of T cells in Graves' hyperthyroidism and ophthalmopathy. Regions amplified from RNA transcripts were the TCR beta CDR3 regions. A set of HTBI primers served as the primers for a first-round RT-PCR of the TCR CDR3. TCRdb used MiXCR to reprocess the multiplex PCR reads, holding one entry per CDR3 protein. In the table there are about 560,000 distinct CDR3 sequences, 16% of which are singletons. Study results and limitations: In validation, the model predicted ophthalmopathy. These predictions came a median about 6.2 months before onset.

Disease duration under 2 months; hyperthyroidism patients were aged 18 to 65. Each diagnosis drew on symptoms, thyroxine, TRAb, thyroid ultrasound and orbital computed tomography findings. Over 9 ml of fresh peripheral blood supplied the PBMCs. Comment on this clonotype: Its antigen is still unknown.

CDR3 length: 19 amino acids. J lost 3 bases, V lost 2 bases, and 18 bases had no gene match. CDR1 and CDR2 from the germline V gene are SGHDN and FVKESK. This chain links TRBV14 with TRBJ2-5; 7 nucleotides align to TRBD1. The source material was blood. The clonotype was recovered from a woman in her late teens or twenties with Graves' hyperthyroidism. CDR3 sequence: CASSQIPRQAAGGEETQYF. In nucleotides, the CDR3 is TGTGCCAGCAGCCAAATCCCTCGGCAGGCGGCAGGGGGTGAAGAGACCCAGTACTTC. Combining the CDR3 with reference TRBV14 and TRBJ2-5 gives the whole variable domain EAGVTQFPSHSVIEKGQTVTLRCDPISGHDNLYWYRRVMGKEIKFLLHFVKESKQDESGMPNNRFLAERTGGTYSTLKVQPAELEDSGVYFCASSQIPRQAAGGEETQYFGPGTRLLVL.